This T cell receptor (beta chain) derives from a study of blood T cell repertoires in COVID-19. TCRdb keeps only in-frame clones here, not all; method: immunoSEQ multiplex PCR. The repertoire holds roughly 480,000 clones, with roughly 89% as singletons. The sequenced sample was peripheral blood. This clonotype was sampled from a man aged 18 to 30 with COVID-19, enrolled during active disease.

For the CDR3, the DNA is TGTGCCAGCAGCCCGATCGGGTACGCTGAAGCTTTCTTT. Amino acid sequence: CASSPIGYAEAFF. The V call is TRBV11-2, the J call TRBJ1-1, with D unclear. This CDR3 has 13 residues. CDR1 and CDR2 (germline): SGHAT, FQNNGV. The V end was cut by 5 bases, the J end by 6 bases, with 13 bases between.